This T cell receptor (beta chain) was captured by sequencing in a study of T cells expressing NK-cell markers. Study-wide results and caveats: More than five donors had dominant NKG2C+ clonotypes that comprised roughly 1.0-8% of their CD8+ T cells. The leading position in the CD3+CD56-NKG2C+ fraction of a handful of donors also went to these clonotypes.

With regard to this clonotype: Its antigen is not known.

The CDR3 sequence is 16 residues long. The germline gives CDR1 KGHDR, CDR2 SFDVKD. With the 5' RACE reads reprocessed, TCRdb shows one record per CDR3 protein and no DNA. Its table lists roughly 390,000 distinct CDR3 sequences. The TCR originated in a woman in her forties or fifties in good health. The sample consisted of blood T cells: a sorted CD56 or NKG2C T cell subset, CD4+ or CD8+ T cells, or bulk PBMC T cells (not recorded which). The rearrangement uses TRBV24-1 and TRBJ2-2; the D call from TCRdb, TRBD1, cannot be confirmed without DNA. The CDR3 spells CATSDLLTGGHGELFF.